The rows below give T cell receptor beta chains drawn from one sample of a study of blood T cell repertoires in COVID-19. Using immunoSEQ multiplex PCR, the repertoire was profiled, and TCRdb retains in-frame clones only, with some absent. In the table there are tens of thousands of clones, around 93% of which are singletons. Sequencing was performed on peripheral blood. These receptor sequences come from an older woman with active or convalescent COVID-19. The CDR3 runs from the conserved cysteine through the conserved F or W. A D gene is named only where the DNA matches it firmly.

J gene,CDR3 length,D gene,V gene,CDR3 DNA,CDR3 protein
TRBJ1-2,15,NA,TRBV28,TGTGCCAGCAGTTCGCAAGGAGTGCGTGGCTATGGCTACACCTTC,CASSSQGVRGYGYTF
TRBJ2-7,16,TRBD1,TRBV19,TGTGCCAGTAGCACAACAGGGGGCGTAGGGACCTACGAGCAGTACTTC,CASSTTGGVGTYEQYF
TRBJ1-4,14,NA,TRBV9,TGTGCCAGCAGCGTACGACAGCAGAATGAAAAACTGTTTTTT,CASSVRQQNEKLFF
TRBJ2-3,14,NA,TRBV5-1,TGCGCCAGCAGCTCACAGGGAGGCACAGATACGCAGTATTTT,CASSSQGGTDTQYF
TRBJ1-4,13,TRBD1,TRBV30,TGTGCCTGCTGGACAGGCGGAGCTGAAAAACTGTTTTTT,CACWTGGAEKLFF
TRBJ1-2,13,NA,TRBV24-1,TGTGCCACCAGTGACCTGACTGCGGGAGGCTACACCTTC,CATSDLTAGGYTF
TRBJ2-1,14,NA,TRBV19,TGTGCCAGTATGGATTCGGGATCCTACAATGAGCAGTTCTTC,CASMDSGSYNEQFF
TRBJ1-5,15,NA,TRBV2,TGTGCCAGCAGTGACGACAGGTATAGCAATCAGCCCCAGCATTTT,CASSDDRYSNQPQHF
TRBJ1-2,16,TRBD1,TRBV7-2,TGTGCCAGCAGCTTAGGTTTACAGGGGGTAACCCGTGGCTACACCTTC,CASSLGLQGVTRGYTF
TRBJ2-7,15,NA,TRBV28,TGTGCCAGCACTACCCCCCTCGGGGTGGTCTACGAGCAGTACTTC,CASTTPLGVVYEQYF
TRBJ2-3,12,TRBD1,TRBV7-9,TGTGCCAGCAGCGCAGGGGGTGTTACGCAGTATTTT,CASSAGGVTQYF
TRBJ1-5,13,NA,TRBV24-1,TGTGCCACCAGTGATATTCTCAATCAGCCCCAGCATTTT,CATSDILNQPQHF
TRBJ2-3,12,NA,TRBV12-3/TRBV12-4,TGTGCCAGCAGCATAGCCACAGATACGCAGTATTTT,CASSIATDTQYF
TRBJ1-2,14,NA,TRBV19,TGTGCCAGTAGTATTTCGGCCAGGGAAGACGGCTACACCTTC,CASSISAREDGYTF
TRBJ1-2,13,TRBD1,TRBV30,TGTGCCTGGAGGACAGGGGGTGACTATGGCTACACCTTC,CAWRTGGDYGYTF
TRBJ2-5,13,NA,TRBV18,TGTGCCAGCTCAGCGGACTTATTGGAGACCCAGTACTTC,CASSADLLETQYF